This TCR beta chain was recorded in a study of naive and memory T cell subsets. Of note for this clonotype: Its specificity is not known.

The CDR3 sequence is 15 residues long. Trimming pared 3 bases from V and 5 bases from J, leaving 13 bases between. Germline V CDR1 and CDR2: MDHEN, SYDVKM. The study's findings and limits: In naive cells, over 90% of TCR sequences were seen only once. The power law exponent of TCR abundance differed between naive and memory cells. Gini index rose across naive, CM, EM and EMRA in CD4 and CD8.

Four subsets defined by CD45RA and CD27 were sorted after CD3, CD4, CD8 and live/dead staining. The beta constant-region primer was an equimolar mix of two oligonucleotides covering TRBC1 and TRBC2. Four rounds of PCR amplified the ligated cDNA using nested alpha and beta constant-region primers plus SP2. TCRdb redid the calling of the UMI-ligation and nested PCR reads with MiXCR, one entry per CDR3 protein. This table has roughly 130,000 distinct CDR3 sequences, 36% appearing once. This rearrangement joins TRBV28 to TRBJ2-2; D is possibly TRBD1 (6 bases). Input material: central memory CD4+ T cells from blood. This clonotype was sampled from a human donor in good health. The CDR3: CASSFLGQGTGELFF. The CDR3 DNA follows: TGTGCCAGCAGTTTCCTAGGGCAGGGGACCGGGGAGCTGTTTTTT. Filled out from reference TRBV28 and TRBJ2-2, the complete variable domain reads DVKVTQSSRYLVKRTGEKVFLECVQDMDHENMFWYRQDPGLGLRLIYFSYDVKMKEKGDIPEGYSVSREKKERFSLILESASTNQTSMYLCASSFLGQGTGELFFGEGSRLTVL.